This T cell receptor (beta chain) was recovered during a study of cytomegalovirus exposure and HLA in healthy donors. Study conclusions and caveats: The records held CMV serostatus as the only immune exposure information. The Asian-associated ancestry cluster reportedly had fewer N-insertions than the roughly 670-donor mean in a later analysis. Most of the CMV-associated TCR beta chains (in a later analysis) appeared to be HLA-restricted.

A word on this clone: Its antigen is currently unknown.

Primers for the PCR totalled 60 Vbeta and 13 Jbeta. Source study methods: Unique TCR beta chains numbered about 80 million in a later analysis, with roughly 10 million shared. Some clones are missing from TCRdb's copy, which holds only in-frame ones; the method was immunoSEQ multiplex PCR. V and J calls plus clone size are reproduced from that table; the DNA served to infer D and trimming. The table lists approximately 140,000 clones. J was trimmed by 4 bases and V by 0 bases; bases with no gene match: 9. Germline V lookup: CDR1 SEHNR, CDR2 FQNEAQ (reference sequence). The CDR3 is made up of 16 amino acids.

Sequenced sample: PBMCs. This sequence was found in a woman younger than 30 in good health and CMV-seronegative. The chain links TRBV7-9 to TRBJ2-7; 7 bases fit TRBD2. The CDR3, as DNA: TGTGCCAGCAGCTTAGCTCCGGCCAGCGGGATATACGAGCAGTACGTC. It is translated as CASSLAPASGIYEQYV.